Sequencing of this T cell receptor beta chain was carried out in a study of cytomegalovirus exposure and HLA in healthy donors. Overall study findings and caveats: The Asian-associated ancestry cluster reportedly had fewer N-insertions than the roughly 670-donor mean in a later analysis. Cytomegalovirus association was listed for 150 to 200 TCR beta chains. Presence/absence results assume similar sequencing depth per donor, which may not hold. Later analysis identified a missense DCLRE1C variant that was linked to TCR beta V- and J-gene trimming.

CDR3 size: 14 residues. Germline V gene sequence: CDR1 GTSNPN, CDR2 SVGIG (reference sequence). The V gene end was trimmed by 6 bases and the J gene end by 1 base; junction bases not matched to a gene: 8. As concerns this clone: Its antigen is as yet unknown.

Vbeta (60) and Jbeta (13) primers were used in the PCR. Using immunoSEQ multiplex PCR, the repertoire was profiled, and TCRdb retains in-frame clones only, with some absent. The data contain about 140,000 clones, about four fifths of them singletons. J is TRBJ2-7 and V is TRBV30; 8 nucleotides match TRBD2. The source of this sequence is a man aged 40-55 years in good health and CMV-seronegative. Specimen: PBMCs. The CDR3 protein is CACFKTGGSYEQYF. In DNA form, the CDR3 reads TGTGCCTGTTTTAAGACGGGGGGGTCCTACGAGCAGTACTTC.